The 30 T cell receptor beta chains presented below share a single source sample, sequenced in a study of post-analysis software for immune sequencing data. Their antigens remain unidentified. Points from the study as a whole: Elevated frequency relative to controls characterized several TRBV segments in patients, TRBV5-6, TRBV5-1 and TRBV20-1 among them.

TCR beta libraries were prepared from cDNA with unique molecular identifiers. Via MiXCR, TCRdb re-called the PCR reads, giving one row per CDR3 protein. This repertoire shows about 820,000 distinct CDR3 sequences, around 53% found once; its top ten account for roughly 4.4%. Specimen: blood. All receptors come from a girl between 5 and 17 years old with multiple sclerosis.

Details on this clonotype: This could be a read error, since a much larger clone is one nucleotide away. The DNA of the CDR3 is TGCGCCAGCAGCCAAGATAGGGCAGCAACCTACGAGCAGTACTTC. Translating gives CASSQDRAATYEQYF. The chain links TRBV4-1 to TRBJ2-7, with no clear D. Germline V lookup: CDR1 MGHRA, CDR2 YSYEKL. The CDR3 totals 15 residues. Deletions cut 0 bases from V and 2 bases from J, with 11 bases between.

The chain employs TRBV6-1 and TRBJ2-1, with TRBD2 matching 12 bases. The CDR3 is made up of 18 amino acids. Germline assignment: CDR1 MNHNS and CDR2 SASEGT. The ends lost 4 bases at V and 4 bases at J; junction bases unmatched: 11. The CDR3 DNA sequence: TGTGCCAGCAGTGGATCTAGCGGGAGGGCCGGCGGGTACAATGAGCAGTTCTTC. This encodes CASSGSSGRAGGYNEQFF.

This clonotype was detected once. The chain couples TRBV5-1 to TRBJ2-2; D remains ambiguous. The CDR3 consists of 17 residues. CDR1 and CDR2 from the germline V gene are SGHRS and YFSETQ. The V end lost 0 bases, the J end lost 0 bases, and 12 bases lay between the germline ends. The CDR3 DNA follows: TGCGCCAGCAGCTTGGCGACCAACCCAACGAACACCGGGGAGCTGTTTTTT. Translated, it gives CASSLATNPTNTGELFF.

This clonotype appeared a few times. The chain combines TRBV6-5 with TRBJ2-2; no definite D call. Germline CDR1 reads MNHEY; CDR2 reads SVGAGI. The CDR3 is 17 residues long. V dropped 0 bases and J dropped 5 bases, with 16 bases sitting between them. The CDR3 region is CASSYSGPPRSTGELFF. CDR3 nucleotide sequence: TGTGCCAGCAGTTACTCAGGGCCTCCAAGAAGTACCGGGGAGCTGTTTTTT.

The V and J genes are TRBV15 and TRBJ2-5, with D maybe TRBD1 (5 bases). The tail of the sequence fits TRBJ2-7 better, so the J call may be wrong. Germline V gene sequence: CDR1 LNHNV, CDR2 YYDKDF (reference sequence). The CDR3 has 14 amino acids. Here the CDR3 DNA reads TGTGCCACCAGCAGATCAGACAGCCTTTACGAGCAGTACTTC. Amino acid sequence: CATSRSDSLYEQYF.

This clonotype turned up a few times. The CDR3 is CASSSSGLTREDTQYF. CDR3 nucleotide sequence: TGCGCCAGCAGCTCCTCGGGACTCACTAGGGAGGATACGCAGTATTTT. The chain has TRBV5-1 and TRBJ2-3; a weak D match, TRBD2 (6 bases). Deletions cut 3 bases from V and 6 bases from J, with 20 bases between. This CDR3 has 16 residues. CDR1 and CDR2 (germline): SGHRS, YFSETQ.

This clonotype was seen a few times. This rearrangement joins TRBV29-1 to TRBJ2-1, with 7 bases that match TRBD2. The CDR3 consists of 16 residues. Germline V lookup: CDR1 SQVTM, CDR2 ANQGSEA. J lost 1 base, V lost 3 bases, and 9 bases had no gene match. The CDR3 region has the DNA TGCAGCGTTGATGGGGGGAGGGGTTTTTCCTACAATGAGCAGTTCTTC. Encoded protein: CSVDGGRGFSYNEQFF.

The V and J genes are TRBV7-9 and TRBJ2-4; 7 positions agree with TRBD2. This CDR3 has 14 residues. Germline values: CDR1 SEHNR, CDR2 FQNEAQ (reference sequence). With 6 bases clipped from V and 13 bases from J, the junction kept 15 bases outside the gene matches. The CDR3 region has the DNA TGTGCCAGCAGTACCGGGACCTCAGGGAGGGAGCAGTACTTC. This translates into CASSTGTSGREQYF.

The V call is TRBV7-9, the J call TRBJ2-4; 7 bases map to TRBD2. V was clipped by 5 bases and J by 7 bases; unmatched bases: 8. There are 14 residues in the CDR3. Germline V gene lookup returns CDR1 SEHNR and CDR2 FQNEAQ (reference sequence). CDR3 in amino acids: CASSVWGEGNIQYF. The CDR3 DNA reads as TGTGCCAGCAGCGTCTGGGGGGAGGGGAACATTCAGTACTTC.

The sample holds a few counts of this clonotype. CDR3: CASSHLWIPGTRPTDTQYF. Written as DNA, the CDR3 is TGCGCCAGCAGCCACCTATGGATTCCCGGGACTAGACCCACAGATACGCAGTATTTT. V gene TRBV4-1 combines with J gene TRBJ2-3, with 8 bases fitting TRBD2. V dropped 3 bases and J dropped 2; count of bases not matched to a gene: 16. The CDR3 is 19 residues long. Germline V gene data show CDR1 as MGHRA and CDR2 as YSYEKL.

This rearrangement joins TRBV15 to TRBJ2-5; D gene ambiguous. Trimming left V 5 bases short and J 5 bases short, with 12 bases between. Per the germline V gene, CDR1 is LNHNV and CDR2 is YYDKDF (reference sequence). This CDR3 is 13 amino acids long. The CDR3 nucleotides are TGTGCCACCAGCCAGCGCGTCGGGGAGACCCAGTACTTC. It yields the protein CATSQRVGETQYF.

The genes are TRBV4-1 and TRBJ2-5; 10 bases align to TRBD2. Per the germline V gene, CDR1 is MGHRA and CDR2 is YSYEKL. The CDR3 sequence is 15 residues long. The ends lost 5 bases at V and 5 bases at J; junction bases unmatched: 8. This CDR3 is CASSRLAGFRETQYF. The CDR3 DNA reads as TGCGCCAGCAGCAGACTAGCGGGTTTTAGGGAGACCCAGTACTTC.

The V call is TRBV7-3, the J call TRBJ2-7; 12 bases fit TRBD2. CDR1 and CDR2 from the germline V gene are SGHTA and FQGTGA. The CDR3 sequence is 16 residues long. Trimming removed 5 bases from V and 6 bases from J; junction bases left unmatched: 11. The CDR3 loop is CASSIGLAGSGSEQYF. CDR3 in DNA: TGTGCCAGCAGCATCGGACTAGCGGGATCCGGATCCGAGCAGTACTTC.

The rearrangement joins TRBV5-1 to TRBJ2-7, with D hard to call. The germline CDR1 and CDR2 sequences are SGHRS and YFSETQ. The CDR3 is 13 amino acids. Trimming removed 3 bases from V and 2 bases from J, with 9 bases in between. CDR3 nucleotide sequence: TGCGCCAGCAGCTCTGGAATCCCCTACGAGCAGTACTTC. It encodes CASSSGIPYEQYF.

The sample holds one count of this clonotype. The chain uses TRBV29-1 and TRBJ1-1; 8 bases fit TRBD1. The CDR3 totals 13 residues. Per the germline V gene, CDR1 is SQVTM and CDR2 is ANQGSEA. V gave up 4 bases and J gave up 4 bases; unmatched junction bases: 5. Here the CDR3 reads CSVGTGIGTEAFF. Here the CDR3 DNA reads TGCAGCGTTGGGACAGGGATTGGCACTGAAGCTTTCTTT.

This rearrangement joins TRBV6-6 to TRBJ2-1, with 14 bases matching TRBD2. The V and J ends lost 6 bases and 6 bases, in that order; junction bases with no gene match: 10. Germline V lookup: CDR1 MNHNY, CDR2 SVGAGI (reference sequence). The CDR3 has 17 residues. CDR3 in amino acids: CASSYRTSGGLGNEQFF. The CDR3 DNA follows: TGTGCCAGCAGCTACCGGACTAGCGGGGGGCTCGGCAATGAGCAGTTCTTC.

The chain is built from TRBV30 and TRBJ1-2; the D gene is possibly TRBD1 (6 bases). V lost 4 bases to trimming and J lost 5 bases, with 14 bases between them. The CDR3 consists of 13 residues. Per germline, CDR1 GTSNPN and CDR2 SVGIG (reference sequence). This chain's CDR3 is CAWTPGGQYGYTF. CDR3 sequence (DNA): TGTGCCTGGACTCCCGGGGGGCAATATGGCTACACCTTC. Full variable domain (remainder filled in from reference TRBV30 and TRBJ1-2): SQTIHQWPATLVQPVGSPLSLECTVEGTSNPNLYWYRQAAGRGLQLLFYSVGIGQISSEVPQNLSASRPQDRQFILSSKKLLLSDSGFYLCAWTPGGQYGYTFGSGTRLTVV.

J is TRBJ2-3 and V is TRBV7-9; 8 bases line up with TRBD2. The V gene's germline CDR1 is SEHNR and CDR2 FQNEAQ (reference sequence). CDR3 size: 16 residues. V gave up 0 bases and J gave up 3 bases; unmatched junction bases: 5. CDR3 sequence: CASSLARASGTDTQYF. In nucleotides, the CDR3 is TGTGCCAGCAGCTTAGCACGGGCTAGCGGGACAGATACGCAGTATTTT.

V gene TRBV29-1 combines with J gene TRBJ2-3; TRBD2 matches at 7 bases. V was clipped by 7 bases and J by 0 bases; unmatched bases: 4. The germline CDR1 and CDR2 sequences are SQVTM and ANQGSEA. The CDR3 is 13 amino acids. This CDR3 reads CSESSGSTDTQYF. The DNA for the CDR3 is TGCAGCGAGTCTAGCGGTAGCACAGATACGCAGTATTTT.

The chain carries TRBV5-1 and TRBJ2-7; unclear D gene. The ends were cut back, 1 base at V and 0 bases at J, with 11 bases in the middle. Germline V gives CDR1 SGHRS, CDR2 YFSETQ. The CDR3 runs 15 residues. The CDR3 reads CASSLTHTFSYEQYF. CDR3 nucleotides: TGCGCCAGCAGCTTGACCCATACCTTCTCCTACGAGCAGTACTTC.

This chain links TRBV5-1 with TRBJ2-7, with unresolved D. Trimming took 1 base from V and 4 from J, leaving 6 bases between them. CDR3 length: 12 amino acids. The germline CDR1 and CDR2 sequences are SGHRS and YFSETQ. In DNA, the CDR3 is TGCGCCAGCAGCTTGCTACCTTACGAGCAGTACTTC. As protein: CASSLLPYEQYF.

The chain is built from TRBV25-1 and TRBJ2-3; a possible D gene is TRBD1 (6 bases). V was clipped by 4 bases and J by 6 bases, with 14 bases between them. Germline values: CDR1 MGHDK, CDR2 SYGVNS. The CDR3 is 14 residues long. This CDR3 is CASSGYRDTDTQYF. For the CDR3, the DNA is TGTGCCAGCAGTGGATACCGGGACACGGATACGCAGTATTTT.

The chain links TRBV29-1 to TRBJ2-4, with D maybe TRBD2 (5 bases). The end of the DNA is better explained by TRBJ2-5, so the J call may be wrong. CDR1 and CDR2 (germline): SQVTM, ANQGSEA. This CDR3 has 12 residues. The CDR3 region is CSVLEIQETQYF. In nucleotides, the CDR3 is TGCAGCGTACTAGAAATCCAAGAGACCCAGTACTTC.

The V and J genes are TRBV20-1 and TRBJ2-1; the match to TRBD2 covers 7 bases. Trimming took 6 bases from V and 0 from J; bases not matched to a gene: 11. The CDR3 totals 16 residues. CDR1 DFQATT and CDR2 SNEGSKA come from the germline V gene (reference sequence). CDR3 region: CSAQVLAASSYNEQFF. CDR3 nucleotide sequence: TGCAGTGCCCAGGTTCTAGCGGCCAGCTCCTACAATGAGCAGTTCTTC.

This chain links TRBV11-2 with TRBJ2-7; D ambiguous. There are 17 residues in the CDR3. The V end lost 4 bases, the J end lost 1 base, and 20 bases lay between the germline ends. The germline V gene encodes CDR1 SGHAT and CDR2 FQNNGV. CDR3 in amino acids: CASSSERAVGRSYEQYF. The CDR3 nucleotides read TGTGCCAGCAGCTCCGAAAGGGCCGTTGGCCGATCCTACGAGCAGTACTTC.

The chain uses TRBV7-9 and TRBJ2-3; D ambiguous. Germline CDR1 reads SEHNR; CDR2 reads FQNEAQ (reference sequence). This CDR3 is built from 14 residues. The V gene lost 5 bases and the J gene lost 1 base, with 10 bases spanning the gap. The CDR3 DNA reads TGTGCCAGCAGCCCTGGGTCCGGCACAGATACGCAGTATTTT. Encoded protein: CASSPGSGTDTQYF.

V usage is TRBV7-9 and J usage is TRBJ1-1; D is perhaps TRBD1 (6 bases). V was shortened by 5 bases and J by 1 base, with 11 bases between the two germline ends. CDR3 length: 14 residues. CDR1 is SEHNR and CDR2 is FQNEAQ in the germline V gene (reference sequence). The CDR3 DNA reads TGTGCCAGCAGCCGCGGACAGTGGAACACTGAAGCTTTCTTT. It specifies CASSRGQWNTEAFF. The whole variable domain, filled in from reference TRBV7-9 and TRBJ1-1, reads DTGVSQNPRHKITKRGQNVTFRCDPISEHNRLYWYRQTLGQGPEFLTYFQNEAQLEKSRLLSDRFSAERPKGSFSTLEIQRTEQGDSAMYLCASSRGQWNTEAFFGQGTRLTVV.

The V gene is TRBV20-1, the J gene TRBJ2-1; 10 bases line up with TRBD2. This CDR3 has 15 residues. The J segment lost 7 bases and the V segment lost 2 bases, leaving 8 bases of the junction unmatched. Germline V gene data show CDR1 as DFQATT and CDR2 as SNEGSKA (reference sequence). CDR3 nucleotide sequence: TGCAGTGCTAGAAGGTTAGCGGGGGGCTTGAATGAGCAGTTCTTC. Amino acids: CSARRLAGGLNEQFF.

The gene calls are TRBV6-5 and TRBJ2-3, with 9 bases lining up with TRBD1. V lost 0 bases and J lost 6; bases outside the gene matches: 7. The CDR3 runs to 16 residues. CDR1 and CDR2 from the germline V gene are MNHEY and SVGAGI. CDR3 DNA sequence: TGTGCCAGCAGTTACTCCCACAGGGGGCCCATCGATACGCAGTATTTT. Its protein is CASSYSHRGPIDTQYF.

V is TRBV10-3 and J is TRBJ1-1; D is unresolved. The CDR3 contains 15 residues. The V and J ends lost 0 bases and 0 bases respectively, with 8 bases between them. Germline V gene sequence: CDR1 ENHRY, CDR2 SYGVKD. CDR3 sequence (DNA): TGTGCCATCAGTGAGTCGAACAGATTGAACACTGAAGCTTTCTTT. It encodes CAISESNRLNTEAFF.